A single sample is the source of the 28 T cell receptor beta chains below, sequenced in a study of regulatory T cells in long-lasting Graves disease. Time point of the sample: persistent/refractory GD, antithyroid drugs over 5 years with positive TRAb. RNA extracted from PBMCs served as the sequencing template. Both iRepertoire HTBI primers and Arm-PCR of CDR3 regions were used to build the TCR beta libraries. TCRdb re-called the multiplex PCR reads through MiXCR, storing one row per CDR3 protein. The sample records some 450,000 distinct CDR3 sequences, roughly a quarter being singletons. The sample was peripheral blood mononuclear cells (PBMCs), taken when the disease was refractory, from a patient treated with antithyroid drugs. The source is a female donor with Graves disease.

This clonotype was counted at least ten times. The V call is TRBV11-3, the J call TRBJ2-1, with TRBD2 identical over 13 bases. The CDR3 is 17 amino acids. Germline CDR1 SGHNT, CDR2 YENEEA. The V and J ends lost 4 bases and 8 bases, in that order; junction bases with no gene match: 11. The CDR3 reads CASSSGTSGTNGDEQFF. CDR3 nucleotides: TGTGCCAGCAGCTCCGGGACTAGCGGGACGAACGGGGATGAGCAGTTCTTC.

In this sample, this clonotype turned up a few times. V and J are TRBV5-1 and TRBJ2-5; possibly TRBD1 for D (5 bases). The CDR3 totals 16 residues. V was trimmed by 4 bases and J by 0 bases, leaving 16 bases between them. Per the germline V gene, CDR1 is SGHRS and CDR2 is YFSETQ. Here the CDR3 reads CASSTGRAAYQETQYF. In DNA form, the CDR3 reads TGCGCCAGCAGCACGGGCAGGGCAGCGTACCAAGAGACCCAGTACTTC.

V is TRBV28 and J is TRBJ2-7; 9 nucleotides line up with TRBD1. The junction had 18 bases not matched to a gene; V was cut back by 3 bases and J by 3 bases. The CDR3 covers 19 residues. Germline CDR1 MDHEN, CDR2 SYDVKM. Written as DNA, the CDR3 is TGTGCCAGCAGTTTTTTTTTATCCGGGGGACAGGGACGTCTCTACGAGCAGTACTTC. Protein product: CASSFFLSGGQGRLYEQYF. Full variable domain (outside the CDR3, taken from reference TRBV28 and TRBJ2-7): DVKVTQSSRYLVKRTGEKVFLECVQDMDHENMFWYRQDPGLGLRLIYFSYDVKMKEKGDIPEGYSVSREKKERFSLILESASTNQTSMYLCASSFFLSGGQGRLYEQYFGPGTRLTVT.

There are a few counts of this clonotype. The chain joins TRBV6-2 or TRBV6-3 to TRBJ2-7, with D perhaps being TRBD1 or TRBD2 (5 bases each). CDR1 is MNHEY, CDR2 SVGEGT, per germline. V shed 6 bases and J shed 4 bases, with 13 bases lying between them. The CDR3 is 13 amino acids. The CDR3 protein is CASRIGTVYEQYF. The CDR3 DNA sequence: TGTGCCAGCAGAATCGGGACGGTTTACGAGCAGTACTTC.

This clonotype was recorded at least ten times. V usage is TRBV7-2 and J usage is TRBJ1-1, with D unclear. The V and J ends lost 5 bases and 0 bases respectively, with 10 bases between them. Germline V gives CDR1 SGHTA, CDR2 FQGNSA. The length of the CDR3 is 14 residues. As DNA, the CDR3 is TGTGCCAGCAGCCCTATCCACTTGAACACTGAAGCTTTCTTT. Its protein product is CASSPIHLNTEAFF. Based on the CDR3 plus reference TRBV7-2 and TRBJ1-1, the full variable domain is GAGVSQSPSNKVTEKGKDVELRCDPISGHTALYWYRQSLGQGLEFLIYFQGNSAPDKSGLPSDRFSAERTGGSVSTLTIQRTQQEDSAVYLCASSPIHLNTEAFFGQGTRLTVV.

The sample holds many counts of this clonotype. This rearrangement joins TRBV6-1 to TRBJ2-5; perhaps D is TRBD1 or TRBD2 (5 bases each). Trimming stripped 5 bases from V and 5 bases from J, with 18 bases between. Germline V gives CDR1 MNHNS, CDR2 SASEGT. This CDR3 has 15 residues. CDR3 region: CASSPQLRGWETQYF. The DNA for the CDR3 is TGTGCCAGCAGTCCCCAATTGAGGGGATGGGAGACCCAGTACTTC.

This clonotype came up many times. The chain joins TRBV11-2 to TRBJ1-5, with TRBD1 matching over 7 bases. CDR3 size: 14 residues. Unmatched junction bases numbered 2, after V lost 3 bases and J lost 3 bases. Germline V gene lookup returns CDR1 SGHAT and CDR2 FQNNGV. CDR3 sequence: CASSFGQDNQPQHF. For the CDR3, the DNA is TGTGCCAGCAGCTTCGGACAGGACAATCAGCCCCAGCATTTT.

The sample holds a few counts of this clonotype. The rearrangement uses TRBV7-2 and TRBJ1-5; D not resolved. Trimming cost V 8 bases and J 1 base, with 12 bases left between them. Germline lookup yields CDR1 SGHTA and CDR2 FQGNSA. The CDR3 is 14 residues long. CDR3 sequence (DNA): TGTGCCAGCGGTGAGTCGAGAAGCAATCAGCCCCAGCATTTT. Amino acid sequence: CASGESRSNQPQHF.

The rearrangement joins TRBV19 to TRBJ1-2; D perhaps matches TRBD1 (5 bases). The V and J ends lost 7 bases and 8 bases respectively, with 14 bases between them. The germline gives CDR1 LNHDA, CDR2 SQIVND (reference sequence). The length of the CDR3 is 12 residues. In DNA, the CDR3 is TGTGCCAGTATGGTCAGCGCAGGGGGCTACACCTTC. Its protein is CASMVSAGGYTF.

The chain has TRBV2 and TRBJ2-3; no clear D. CDR1 is SNHLY, CDR2 FYNNEI, per germline. The V and J ends lost 5 bases and 0 bases respectively, with 15 bases between them. This CDR3 is built from 16 residues. The CDR3 DNA follows: TGTGCCAGCAGTTCCTGGGCAGCCTTTAGCACAGATACGCAGTATTTT. It encodes CASSSWAAFSTDTQYF.

In its sample, this clonotype was seen a few times. The chain carries TRBV7-9 and TRBJ1-3; D remains ambiguous. The germline CDR1 and CDR2 sequences are SEHNR and FQNEAQ (reference sequence). Trimming removed 2 bases at V and 5 bases at J, with 13 bases between. There are 15 residues in the CDR3. In DNA form, the CDR3 reads TGTGCCAGCAGCTTAACGGACGAACCGAGAAACACCATATATTTT. Encoded protein: CASSLTDEPRNTIYF. The full variable domain, its missing parts supplied by reference TRBV7-9 and TRBJ1-3, is DTGVSQNPRHKITKRGQNVTFRCDPISEHNRLYWYRQTLGQGPEFLTYFQNEAQLEKSRLLSDRFSAERPKGSFSTLEIQRTEQGDSAMYLCASSLTDEPRNTIYFGEGSWLTVV.

The table lists this clonotype with a few counts. This chain joins TRBV20-1 and TRBJ2-2; 10 nucleotides agree with TRBD2. V shed 0 bases, J shed 4 bases, and the junction held 14 bases outside the gene matches. This CDR3 is built from 19 residues. Germline CDR1 reads DFQATT; CDR2 reads SNEGSKA (reference sequence). DNA for the CDR3: TGCAGTGCTAGAGATGGTCTCAGCGGGAGGGCCGATCGCACCGGGGAGCTGTTTTTT. This codes for CSARDGLSGRADRTGELFF.

This clonotype appeared a few times. The CDR3 protein is CASSTNQVGTEAFF. The CDR3 DNA sequence: TGTGCCAGCTCCACCAACCAGGTCGGGACTGAAGCTTTCTTT. This rearrangement joins TRBV18 to TRBJ1-1; no definite D call. Per germline, CDR1 KGHSH and CDR2 LQKENI. CDR3 length: 14 residues. V was cut by 6 bases and J by 5 bases, with 16 bases left in between.

This clonotype was seen a few times. The genes are TRBV5-1 and TRBJ1-1; possibly TRBD1 for D (5 bases). The CDR3 totals 15 residues. Germline V gene sequence: CDR1 SGHRS, CDR2 YFSETQ. V was pared by 1 base and J by 0 bases, with 10 bases between. The CDR3 DNA sequence: TGCGCCAGCAGCTTGAGGTGGGGGATGAACACTGAAGCTTTCTTT. This sequence encodes CASSLRWGMNTEAFF.

This clonotype showed up many times. The gene calls are TRBV7-8 and TRBJ2-7; 9 nucleotides match TRBD2. Trimming removed 2 bases from V and 3 bases from J; junction bases left unmatched: 8. The CDR3 extends over 16 amino acids. Germline CDR1 is SGHVS and CDR2 is FQNEAQ. CDR3 DNA sequence: TGTGCCAGCAGCTTAAGCGGGACTAGCTACAGCTACGAGCAGTACTTC. Translation: CASSLSGTSYSYEQYF.

This clonotype was seen only a few times. The chain combines TRBV7-3 with TRBJ1-1, with a tentative D call TRBD1 (5 bases). The V and J ends lost 4 bases and 4 bases respectively, with 10 bases between them. CDR3 size: 13 residues. The V gene's germline CDR1 is SGHTA and CDR2 FQGTGA. The chain's CDR3 is CASSSTQGTEAFF. As DNA, the CDR3 is TGTGCCAGCAGCTCAACTCAGGGCACTGAAGCTTTCTTT.

In this sample, this clonotype turned up many times. The chain recombines TRBV12-3 or TRBV12-4 with TRBJ2-2, with D perhaps being TRBD1 or TRBD2 (5 bases each). Trimming stripped 4 bases from V and 6 bases from J, with 18 bases between. CDR3 length: 16 amino acids. The CDR3: CASSSFLGEGSGELFF. The CDR3 bases are TGTGCCAGCAGTTCTTTTCTGGGGGAAGGATCCGGGGAGCTGTTTTTT.

The chain is built from TRBV5-6 and TRBJ1-4, with TRBD1 matching over 9 bases. Germline V lookup: CDR1 SGHDT, CDR2 YYEEEE. The CDR3 has 16 amino acids. V was clipped by 4 bases and J by 4 bases; unmatched bases: 8. For the CDR3, the DNA is TGTGCCAGCAGCCCCGGGACAGGGAAGAGTAATGAAAAACTGTTTTTT. It codes for CASSPGTGKSNEKLFF.

There are a few counts of this clonotype. The chain carries TRBV19 and TRBJ2-2; a possible D gene is TRBD2 (6 bases). V gave up 6 bases and J gave up 0 bases, with 14 bases separating them. Germline CDR1 is LNHDA and CDR2 is SQIVND (reference sequence). The CDR3 contains 16 residues. This chain's CDR3 is CASRTPSVANTGELFF. In nucleotides, the CDR3 is TGTGCCAGTAGAACGCCTAGCGTCGCGAACACCGGGGAGCTGTTTTTT.

The J gene is TRBJ2-3, the V gene TRBV7-2; 13 nucleotides align to TRBD2. Germline V CDR1 and CDR2: SGHTA, FQGNSA. Trimming at V came to 5 bases and at J to 1 base, leaving 6 bases not matched to a gene. This CDR3 is built from 17 residues. CDR3 DNA: TGTGCCAGCAGCATCAGACTAGCGGGAGGACGCACAGATACGCAGTATTTT. Protein product: CASSIRLAGGRTDTQYF.

This clonotype has only a few counts. The chain employs TRBV6-1 and TRBJ1-3; D unclear. This CDR3 is built from 13 residues. Germline V gene lookup returns CDR1 MNHNS and CDR2 SASEGT. With 3 bases removed from V and 4 bases from J, the gap between germline ends came to 7 bases. The CDR3 protein is CASSDGVGNTIYF. The DNA of the CDR3 is TGTGCCAGCAGTGATGGGGTCGGAAACACCATATATTTT.

This clonotype was counted at least ten times. The chain recombines TRBV5-1 with TRBJ1-5; D may be TRBD1 (5 bases). Trimming left V 0 bases short and J 4 bases short, with 8 bases between. The CDR3 length is 14 residues. Germline values: CDR1 SGHRS, CDR2 YFSETQ. Here the CDR3 DNA reads TGCGCCAGCAGCTTGGTGGGGGGAAATCAGCCCCAGCATTTT. This sequence encodes CASSLVGGNQPQHF.

This clonotype was recorded at least ten times. The V call is TRBV12-3 or TRBV12-4, the J call TRBJ1-1; the D gene is possibly TRBD1 (5 bases). V was clipped by 0 bases and J by 8 bases, with 10 bases between them. The CDR3 consists of 13 residues. The CDR3 spells CASSLASGTEAFF. In nucleotides, the CDR3 is TGTGCCAGCAGTTTAGCCTCGGGGACGGAAGCTTTCTTT.

This clonotype showed up just a few times. V gene TRBV30 combines with J gene TRBJ1-6; perhaps TRBD1 as D (6 bases). This CDR3 region has 13 residues. Germline assignment: CDR1 GTSNPN and CDR2 SVGIG (reference sequence). V was cut by 4 bases and J by 6 bases, with 10 bases left in between. Here the CDR3 reads CAWTGGVNSPLHF. The CDR3 bases are TGTGCCTGGACCGGGGGCGTTAATTCACCCCTCCACTTT.

In this sample, this clonotype turned up many times. The chain carries TRBV19 and TRBJ2-5, with D perhaps TRBD1 (6 bases). The CDR3 contains 17 residues. The V gene lost 3 bases and the J gene lost 2 bases, with 19 bases spanning the gap. The germline gives CDR1 LNHDA, CDR2 SQIVND (reference sequence). As DNA, the CDR3 is TGTGCCAGTAGTATCCGGACAGCAGTCGCCATTCAAGAGACCCAGTACTTC. Translating it yields CASSIRTAVAIQETQYF.

The J gene is TRBJ1-1, the V gene TRBV7-9; D remains unclear. The CDR3 loop spans 15 amino acids. V was cut by 7 bases and J by 2 bases, with 17 bases left in between. Looked up from germline, CDR1 is SEHNR and CDR2 is FQNEAQ (reference sequence). This CDR3 reads CASTKIGLENTEAFF. In nucleotides, the CDR3 is TGTGCCAGCACCAAAATCGGGCTGGAAAACACTGAAGCTTTCTTT.

The genes are TRBV7-6 and TRBJ2-7; D unresolved. This CDR3 region has 13 residues. CDR1 is SGHVS, CDR2 FNYEAQ, per germline. Deletions cut 0 bases from V and 3 bases from J, with 6 bases between. CDR3 residues: CASSLATDYEQYF. The CDR3 DNA is TGTGCCAGCAGCTTAGCAACAGACTACGAGCAGTACTTC.

This clonotype was observed many times. The chain combines TRBV28 with TRBJ1-1, with D possibly matching TRBD1 (5 bases). CDR3 length: 13 amino acids. V was shortened by 3 bases and J by 4 bases, with 9 bases between the two germline ends. Looked up from germline, CDR1 is MDHEN and CDR2 is SYDVKM. CDR3 sequence: CASSFAGTTEAFF. The CDR3 DNA reads TGTGCCAGCAGTTTTGCGGGGACCACTGAAGCTTTCTTT.